These T cell receptor beta chains were read from a single sample in a study of blood T cells in healthy people across ages. One entry per CDR3 protein, called by TCRdb with MiXCR from the 5' RACE reads. Among some 1.5 million distinct CDR3 sequences listed, roughly 43% were seen once. Material: blood. The receptors originated from a woman in her late teens or twenties in good health. The CDR3 runs from the conserved cysteine through the conserved F or W. The D gene is left open where the match is weak. The size entry is marked missing in some rows and otherwise reads once, few, many or a size class.

j_call: TRBJ2-2
v_call: TRBV25-1
clone_size: NA
d_call: NA
cdr3_aa: CASSGPRAVNTGELFF
cdr3_nt: TGTGCCAGCAGTGGTCCCCGGGCAGTGAACACCGGGGAGCTGTTTTTT

j_call: TRBJ2-4
v_call: TRBV4-3
clone_size: NA
d_call: TRBD2
cdr3_aa: CASSQDRGSGGLYF
cdr3_nt: TGCGCCAGCAGCCAAGATCGCGGTAGCGGGGGGTTGTACTTC

j_call: TRBJ1-4
v_call: TRBV29-1
clone_size: NA
d_call: NA
cdr3_aa: CSAARRGGGEKLFF
cdr3_nt: TGCAGCGCCGCCCGCCGTGGGGGAGGTGAAAAACTGTTTTTT

j_call: TRBJ1-1
v_call: TRBV6-5
clone_size: NA
d_call: NA
cdr3_aa: CATRGTEAFF
cdr3_nt: TGTGCCACCCGGGGGACTGAAGCTTTCTTT

j_call: TRBJ1-5
v_call: TRBV28
clone_size: NA
d_call: NA
cdr3_aa: CASREPSNQPQHF
cdr3_nt: TGTGCCAGCAGGGAGCCTAGCAATCAGCCCCAGCATTTT

j_call: TRBJ2-2
v_call: TRBV19
clone_size: once
d_call: TRBD2
cdr3_aa: CASSTGLAGHTGELFF
cdr3_nt: TGTGCCAGTAGCACGGGTCTAGCGGGCCACACCGGGGAGCTGTTTTTT

j_call: TRBJ2-5
v_call: TRBV7-8
clone_size: NA
d_call: TRBD2
cdr3_aa: CASSPGLEETRYF
cdr3_nt: TGTGCCAGCAGCCCCGGACTAGAAGAGACCCGGTACTTC

j_call: TRBJ2-6
v_call: TRBV29-1
clone_size: few
d_call: TRBD1
cdr3_aa: CSAPGQGAGGANVLTF
cdr3_nt: TGCAGCGCCCCGGGACAGGGGGCAGGTGGGGCCAACGTCCTGACTTTC

j_call: TRBJ1-5
v_call: TRBV5-8
clone_size: once
d_call: NA
cdr3_aa: CASSLVGQLGQPQHF
cdr3_nt: TGTGCCAGCAGCTTGGTCGGACAATTGGGACAGCCCCAGCATTTT

j_call: TRBJ2-7
v_call: TRBV4-2
clone_size: few
d_call: NA
cdr3_aa: CASSHILSYEQYF
cdr3_nt: TGTGCCAGCAGCCACATACTCTCCTACGAGCAGTACTTC

j_call: TRBJ1-1
v_call: TRBV4-1
clone_size: NA
d_call: NA
cdr3_aa: CASSPLPGARTEAFF
cdr3_nt: TGCGCCAGCAGCCCCCTCCCAGGGGCACGCACTGAAGCTTTCTTT

j_call: TRBJ2-5
v_call: TRBV11-3
clone_size: once
d_call: NA
cdr3_aa: CASSPSAVLNDEQYF
cdr3_nt: TGTGCCAGCAGCCCCTCAGCGGTCCTCAATGATGAGCAGTACTTC

j_call: TRBJ2-7
v_call: TRBV20-1
clone_size: NA
d_call: NA
cdr3_aa: CGARDVGESYNEQYF
cdr3_nt: TGCGGTGCTAGAGATGTTGGGGAATCCTACAATGAGCAGTACTTC

j_call: TRBJ1-6
v_call: TRBV7-2
clone_size: few
d_call: NA
cdr3_aa: CASSLVVNSHSPLHF
cdr3_nt: TGTGCCAGCAGCCTGGTTGTTAATAGTCATTCACCCCTCCACTTT

j_call: TRBJ2-1
v_call: TRBV12-3/TRBV12-4
clone_size: NA
d_call: TRBD2
cdr3_aa: CASSRLAGGQQFF
cdr3_nt: TGTGCCAGCAGTCGACTAGCGGGGGGGCAGCAGTTCTTC

j_call: TRBJ2-4
v_call: TRBV27
clone_size: NA
d_call: TRBD2
cdr3_aa: CASSFGGIAKNIQYF
cdr3_nt: TGTGCCAGCAGTTTCGGGGGGATAGCCAAAAACATTCAGTACTTC

j_call: TRBJ2-3
v_call: TRBV12-3/TRBV12-4
clone_size: few
d_call: TRBD1
cdr3_aa: CASSTGASSDTQYF
cdr3_nt: TGTGCCAGCAGTACAGGGGCGAGCTCAGATACGCAGTATTTT

j_call: TRBJ1-2
v_call: TRBV28
clone_size: NA
d_call: NA
cdr3_aa: CASSFGGRDYGYTF
cdr3_nt: TGTGCCAGCAGTTTTGGGGGCAGAGACTATGGCTACACCTTC

j_call: TRBJ2-3
v_call: TRBV4-3
clone_size: NA
d_call: NA
cdr3_aa: CASSQDGGVVSRLWTDTQYF
cdr3_nt: TGCGCCAGCAGCCAAGATGGCGGGGTGGTATCCAGGTTATGGACAGATACGCAGTATTTT

j_call: TRBJ1-5
v_call: TRBV6-5
clone_size: NA
d_call: NA
cdr3_aa: CASSYSRWGNQPQHF
cdr3_nt: TGTGCCAGCAGTTACTCGAGATGGGGTAATCAGCCCCAGCATTTT

j_call: TRBJ2-2
v_call: TRBV7-7
clone_size: NA
d_call: NA
cdr3_aa: CASSRGSYTGELFF
cdr3_nt: TGTGCTAGCAGCCGTGGATCCTACACCGGGGAGCTGTTTTTT

j_call: TRBJ1-1
v_call: TRBV6-2/TRBV6-3
clone_size: NA
d_call: NA
cdr3_aa: CASSSWSVNTEAFF
cdr3_nt: TGTGCCAGCAGTTCCTGGTCTGTGAACACTGAAGCTTTCTTT

j_call: TRBJ2-1
v_call: TRBV6-5
clone_size: NA
d_call: NA
cdr3_aa: CASSYNSLSYNEQFF
cdr3_nt: TGTGCCAGCAGTTACAACTCTCTATCCTACAATGAGCAGTTCTTC

j_call: TRBJ2-3
v_call: TRBV4-3
clone_size: NA
d_call: TRBD2
cdr3_aa: CASSQGGTSGEGDTQYF
cdr3_nt: TGCGCCAGCAGCCAAGGCGGGACTAGCGGAGAGGGAGATACGCAGTATTTT

j_call: TRBJ1-2
v_call: TRBV6-6
clone_size: NA
d_call: NA
cdr3_aa: CATLRFSNYGYTF
cdr3_nt: TGTGCCACCCTCCGGTTTTCTAACTATGGCTACACCTTC

j_call: TRBJ2-1
v_call: TRBV29-1
clone_size: NA
d_call: TRBD2
cdr3_aa: CSVVDSGGANEQFF
cdr3_nt: TGCAGCGTTGTGGATAGCGGGGGGGCCAATGAGCAGTTCTTC

j_call: TRBJ1-2
v_call: TRBV6-5
clone_size: NA
d_call: TRBD1
cdr3_aa: CASREDRGYGGYTF
cdr3_nt: TGTGCCAGCAGAGAAGACAGGGGGTACGGTGGCTACACCTTC

j_call: TRBJ1-5
v_call: TRBV3-1
clone_size: once
d_call: NA
cdr3_aa: CASSLDSGEPQHF
cdr3_nt: TGTGCCAGCAGCCTTGACAGTGGTGAGCCCCAGCATTTT

j_call: TRBJ2-1
v_call: TRBV10-3
clone_size: NA
d_call: TRBD1
cdr3_aa: CAIKGVGTGARGEQFF
cdr3_nt: TGTGCCATCAAAGGAGTCGGGACAGGGGCTAGGGGTGAGCAGTTCTTC

j_call: TRBJ1-5
v_call: TRBV20-1
clone_size: NA
d_call: NA
cdr3_aa: CSASRVSNQPQHF
cdr3_nt: TGCAGTGCTAGTCGTGTTAGCAATCAGCCCCAGCATTTT

j_call: TRBJ1-1
v_call: TRBV7-3
clone_size: NA
d_call: NA
cdr3_aa: CASSLLGSGVPEAFF
cdr3_nt: TGTGCCAGCAGCTTGCTTGGGTCAGGGGTCCCTGAAGCTTTCTTT

j_call: TRBJ2-3
v_call: TRBV9
clone_size: few
d_call: TRBD2
cdr3_aa: CASSVPYEGGGNTDTQYF
cdr3_nt: TGTGCCAGCAGCGTACCCTACGAGGGCGGGGGAAACACAGATACGCAGTATTTT

j_call: TRBJ1-5
v_call: TRBV10-3
clone_size: few
d_call: NA
cdr3_aa: CAISEGSNQPQHF
cdr3_nt: TGTGCCATCAGTGAGGGCAGCAATCAGCCCCAGCATTTT

j_call: TRBJ2-5
v_call: TRBV28
clone_size: few
d_call: NA
cdr3_aa: CASSLPGRPQETQYF
cdr3_nt: TGTGCCAGCAGTTTGCCGGGACGGCCCCAGGAGACCCAGTACTTC

j_call: TRBJ2-1
v_call: TRBV3-1
clone_size: NA
d_call: TRBD2
cdr3_aa: CASSHLSGTSLDNEQFF
cdr3_nt: TGTGCCAGCAGCCATTTATCCGGGACTAGTCTCGACAATGAGCAGTTCTTC

j_call: TRBJ1-3
v_call: TRBV9
clone_size: NA
d_call: NA
cdr3_aa: CASSVDSIGNTIYF
cdr3_nt: TGTGCCAGCAGCGTAGACAGCATTGGAAACACCATATATTTT

j_call: TRBJ2-5
v_call: TRBV12-3/TRBV12-4
clone_size: NA
d_call: NA
cdr3_aa: CASSSQAKETQYF
cdr3_nt: TGTGCCAGCAGTTCCCAGGCCAAAGAGACCCAGTACTTC

j_call: TRBJ1-4
v_call: TRBV20-1
clone_size: NA
d_call: NA
cdr3_aa: CSTPGDEKLFF
cdr3_nt: TGCAGTACCCCCGGGGATGAAAAACTGTTTTTT

j_call: TRBJ2-4
v_call: TRBV28
clone_size: few
d_call: NA
cdr3_aa: CASSFVGFASEYF
cdr3_nt: TGTGCCAGCAGTTTCGTCGGTTTCGCTAGCGAGTACTTC

j_call: TRBJ2-3
v_call: TRBV27
clone_size: NA
d_call: NA
cdr3_aa: CASSFQVLGTDTQYF
cdr3_nt: TGTGCCAGCAGTTTTCAGGTGTTGGGCACAGATACGCAGTATTTT

j_call: TRBJ2-5
v_call: TRBV12-3/TRBV12-4
clone_size: few
d_call: NA
cdr3_aa: CASSMDRLREQYF
cdr3_nt: TGTGCCAGCAGTATGGACAGATTGAGGGAGCAGTACTTC

j_call: TRBJ2-6
v_call: TRBV5-1
clone_size: NA
d_call: TRBD2
cdr3_aa: CASSPLGTKSASGANVLTF
cdr3_nt: TGCGCCAGCAGCCCCTTAGGGACTAAATCTGCCTCTGGGGCCAACGTCCTGACTTTC

j_call: TRBJ1-6
v_call: TRBV5-1
clone_size: NA
d_call: NA
cdr3_aa: CASSSATGQIVGYNSPLHF
cdr3_nt: TGCGCCAGCAGCTCGGCGACGGGACAAATAGTTGGTTATAATTCACCCCTCCACTTT

j_call: TRBJ2-1
v_call: TRBV28
clone_size: NA
d_call: NA
cdr3_aa: CASSFKRRYNEQFF
cdr3_nt: TGTGCCAGCAGTTTCAAAAGGCGGTACAATGAGCAGTTCTTC

j_call: TRBJ2-1
v_call: TRBV2
clone_size: NA
d_call: TRBD2
cdr3_aa: CASRPGTRTYNEQFF
cdr3_nt: TGTGCCAGCAGACCCGGGACTAGGACCTACAATGAGCAGTTCTTC

j_call: TRBJ1-6
v_call: TRBV6-5
clone_size: few
d_call: NA
cdr3_aa: CASSYAGRDNSPLHF
cdr3_nt: TGTGCCAGCAGTTACGCCGGACGGGATAATTCACCCCTCCACTTT

j_call: TRBJ2-5
v_call: TRBV6-6
clone_size: many
d_call: NA
cdr3_aa: CASSQSETQYF
cdr3_nt: TGTGCCAGCAGCCAATCAGAGACCCAGTACTTC

j_call: TRBJ2-1
v_call: TRBV10-3
clone_size: NA
d_call: TRBD2
cdr3_aa: CAIREGLASANEQFF
cdr3_nt: TGTGCCATCAGAGAGGGACTAGCGTCAGCGAATGAGCAGTTCTTC

j_call: TRBJ1-2
v_call: TRBV7-2
clone_size: NA
d_call: TRBD1
cdr3_aa: CASRLGQVEGGYTF
cdr3_nt: TGTGCCAGCAGACTTGGACAGGTAGAGGGTGGCTACACCTTC